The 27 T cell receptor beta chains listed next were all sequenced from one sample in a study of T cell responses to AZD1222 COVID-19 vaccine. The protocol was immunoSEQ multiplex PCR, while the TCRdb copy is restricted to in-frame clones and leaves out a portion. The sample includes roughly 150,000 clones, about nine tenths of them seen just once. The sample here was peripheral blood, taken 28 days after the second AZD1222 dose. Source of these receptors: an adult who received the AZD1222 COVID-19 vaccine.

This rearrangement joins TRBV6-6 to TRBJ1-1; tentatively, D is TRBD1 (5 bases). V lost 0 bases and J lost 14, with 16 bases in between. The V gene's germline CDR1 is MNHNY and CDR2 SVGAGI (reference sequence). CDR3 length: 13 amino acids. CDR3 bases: TGTGCCAGCAGTTACTCGGAGCGAGGGGCCCCCTTCTTT. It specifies CASSYSERGAPFF.

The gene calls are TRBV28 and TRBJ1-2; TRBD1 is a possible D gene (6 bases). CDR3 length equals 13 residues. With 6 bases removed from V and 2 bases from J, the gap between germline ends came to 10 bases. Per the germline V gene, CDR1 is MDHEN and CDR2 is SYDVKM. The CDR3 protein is CASSPGTNYGYTF. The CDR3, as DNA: TGTGCCAGCAGCCCCGGGACAAACTATGGCTACACCTTC.

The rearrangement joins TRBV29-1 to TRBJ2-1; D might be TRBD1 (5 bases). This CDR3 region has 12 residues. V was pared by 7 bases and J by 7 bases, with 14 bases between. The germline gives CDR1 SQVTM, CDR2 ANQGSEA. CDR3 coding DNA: TGCAGCGCAGCTACAGGTAGGAATGAGCAGTTCTTC. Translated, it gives CSAATGRNEQFF.

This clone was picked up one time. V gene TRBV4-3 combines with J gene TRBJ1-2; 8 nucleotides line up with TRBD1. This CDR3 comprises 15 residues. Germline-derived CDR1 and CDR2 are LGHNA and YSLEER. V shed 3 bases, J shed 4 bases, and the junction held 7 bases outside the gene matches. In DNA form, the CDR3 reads TGCGCCAGCAGCCAGGGGGCAGGGGGCGGCTATGGCTACACCTTC. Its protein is CASSQGAGGGYGYTF.

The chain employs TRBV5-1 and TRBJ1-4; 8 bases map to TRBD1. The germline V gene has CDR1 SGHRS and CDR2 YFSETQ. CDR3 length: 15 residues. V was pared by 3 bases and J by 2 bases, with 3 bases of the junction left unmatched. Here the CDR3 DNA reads TGCGCCAGCAGCTCTACAGGGGGGACTAATGAAAAACTGTTTTTT. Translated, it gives CASSSTGGTNEKLFF. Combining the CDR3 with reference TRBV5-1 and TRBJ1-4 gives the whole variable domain KAGVTQTPRYLIKTRGQQVTLSCSPISGHRSVSWYQQTPGQGLQFLFEYFSETQRNKGNFPGRFSGRQFSNSRSEMNVSTLELGDSALYLCASSSTGGTNEKLFFGSGTQLSVL.

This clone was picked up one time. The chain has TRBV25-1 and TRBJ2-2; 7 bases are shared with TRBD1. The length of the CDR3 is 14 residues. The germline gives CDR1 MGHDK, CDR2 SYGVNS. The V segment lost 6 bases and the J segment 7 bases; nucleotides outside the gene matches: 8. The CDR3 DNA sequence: TGTGCCAGCAGGGAGACAGGGAGAGGCGGGGAGCTGTTTTTT. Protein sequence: CASRETGRGGELFF.

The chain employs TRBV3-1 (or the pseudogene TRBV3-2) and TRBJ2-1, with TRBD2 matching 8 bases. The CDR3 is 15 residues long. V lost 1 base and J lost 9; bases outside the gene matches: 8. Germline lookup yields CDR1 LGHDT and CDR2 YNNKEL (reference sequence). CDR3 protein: CASSQAPGGVGEQFF. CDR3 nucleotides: TGTGCCAGCAGCCAAGCTCCGGGAGGGGTCGGTGAGCAGTTCTTC.

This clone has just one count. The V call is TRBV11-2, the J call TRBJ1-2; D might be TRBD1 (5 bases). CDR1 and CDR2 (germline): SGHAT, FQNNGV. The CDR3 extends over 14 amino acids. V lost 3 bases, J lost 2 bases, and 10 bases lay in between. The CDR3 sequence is CASSLDNHNYGYTF. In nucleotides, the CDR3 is TGTGCCAGCAGCTTGGACAACCACAACTATGGCTACACCTTC. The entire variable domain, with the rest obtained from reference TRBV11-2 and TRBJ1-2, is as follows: EAGVAQSPRYKIIEKRQSVAFWCNPISGHATLYWYQQILGQGPKLLIQFQNNGVVDDSQLPKDRFSAERLKGVDSTLKIQPAKLEDSAVYLCASSLDNHNYGYTFGSGTRLTVV.

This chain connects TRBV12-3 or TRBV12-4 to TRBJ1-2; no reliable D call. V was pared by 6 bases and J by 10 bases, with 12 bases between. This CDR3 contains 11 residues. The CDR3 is CASSHGRVYTF. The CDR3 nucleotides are TGTGCCAGCAGCCACGGTCGGGTCTACACCTTC.

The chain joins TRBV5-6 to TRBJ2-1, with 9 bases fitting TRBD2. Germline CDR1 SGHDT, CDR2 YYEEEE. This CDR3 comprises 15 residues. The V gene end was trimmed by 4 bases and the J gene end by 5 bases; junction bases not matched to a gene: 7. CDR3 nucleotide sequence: TGTGCCAGCAGCCGTAGACTAGCGGATCACAATGAGCAGTTCTTC. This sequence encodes CASSRRLADHNEQFF. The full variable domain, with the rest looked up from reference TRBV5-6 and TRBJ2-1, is DAGVTQSPTHLIKTRGQQVTLRCSPKSGHDTVSWYQQALGQGPQFIFQYYEEEERQRGNFPDRFSGHQFPNYSSELNVNALLLGDSALYLCASSRRLADHNEQFFGPGTRLTVL.

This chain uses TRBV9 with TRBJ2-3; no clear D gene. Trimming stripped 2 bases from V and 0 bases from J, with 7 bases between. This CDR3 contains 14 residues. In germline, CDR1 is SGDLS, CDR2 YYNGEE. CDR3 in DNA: TGTGCCAGCAGCGTCAACCCTAGCACAGATACGCAGTATTTT. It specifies CASSVNPSTDTQYF. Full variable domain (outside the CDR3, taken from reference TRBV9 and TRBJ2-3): DSGVTQTPKHLITATGQRVTLRCSPRSGDLSVYWYQQSLDQGLQFLIQYYNGEERAKGNILERFSAQQFPDLHSELNLSSLELGDSALYFCASSVNPSTDTQYFGPGTRLTVL.

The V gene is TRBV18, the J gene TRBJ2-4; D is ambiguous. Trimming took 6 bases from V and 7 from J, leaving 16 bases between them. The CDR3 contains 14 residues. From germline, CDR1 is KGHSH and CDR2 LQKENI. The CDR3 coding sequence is TGTGCCAGCTCTCAACAAAGAAGTTTGAACATTCAGTACTTC. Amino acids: CASSQQRSLNIQYF.

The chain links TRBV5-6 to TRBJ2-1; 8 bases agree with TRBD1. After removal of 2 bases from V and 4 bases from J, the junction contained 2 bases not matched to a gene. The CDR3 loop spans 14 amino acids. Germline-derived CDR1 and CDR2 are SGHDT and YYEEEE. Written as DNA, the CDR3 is TGTGCCAGCAGCTTCAGGGGGCTTTACAATGAGCAGTTCTTC. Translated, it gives CASSFRGLYNEQFF.

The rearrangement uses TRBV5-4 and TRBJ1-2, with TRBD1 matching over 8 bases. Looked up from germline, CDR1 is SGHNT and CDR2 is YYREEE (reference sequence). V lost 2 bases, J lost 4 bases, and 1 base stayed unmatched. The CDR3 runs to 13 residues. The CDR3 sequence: CASSFTGGYGYTF. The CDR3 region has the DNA TGTGCCAGCAGCTTTACAGGGGGCTATGGCTACACCTTC.

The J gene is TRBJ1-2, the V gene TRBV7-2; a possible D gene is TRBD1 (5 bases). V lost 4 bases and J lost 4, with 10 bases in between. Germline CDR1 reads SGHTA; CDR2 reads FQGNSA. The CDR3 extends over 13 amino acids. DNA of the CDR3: TGTGCCAGCAGCTCTCGGGACCCCTATGGCTACACCTTC. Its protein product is CASSSRDPYGYTF.

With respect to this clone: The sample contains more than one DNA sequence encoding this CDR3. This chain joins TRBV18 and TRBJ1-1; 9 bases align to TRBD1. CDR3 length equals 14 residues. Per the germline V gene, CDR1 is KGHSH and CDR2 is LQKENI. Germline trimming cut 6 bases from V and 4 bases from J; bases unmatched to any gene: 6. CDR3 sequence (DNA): TGTGCCAGCTCTTCCCTGGACAGGGGCACTGAAGCTTTCTTT. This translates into CASSSLDRGTEAFF. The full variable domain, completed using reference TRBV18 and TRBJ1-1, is NAGVMQNPRHLVRRRGQEARLRCSPMKGHSHVYWYRQLPEEGLKFMVYLQKENIIDESGMPKERFSAEFPKEGPSILRIQQVVRGDSAAYFCASSSLDRGTEAFFGQGTRLTVV.

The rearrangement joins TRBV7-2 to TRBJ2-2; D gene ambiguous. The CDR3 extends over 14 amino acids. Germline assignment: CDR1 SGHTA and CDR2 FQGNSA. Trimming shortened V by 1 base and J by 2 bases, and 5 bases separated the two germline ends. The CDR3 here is CASSLDSNTGELFF. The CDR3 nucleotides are TGTGCCAGCAGCTTAGACTCCAACACCGGGGAGCTGTTTTTT.

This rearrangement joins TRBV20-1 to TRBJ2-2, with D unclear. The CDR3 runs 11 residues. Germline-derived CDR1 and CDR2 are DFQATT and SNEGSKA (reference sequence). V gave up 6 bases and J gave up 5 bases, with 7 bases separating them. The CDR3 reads CSAGGTGELFF. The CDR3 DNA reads TGCAGTGCCGGCGGTACCGGGGAGCTGTTTTTT.

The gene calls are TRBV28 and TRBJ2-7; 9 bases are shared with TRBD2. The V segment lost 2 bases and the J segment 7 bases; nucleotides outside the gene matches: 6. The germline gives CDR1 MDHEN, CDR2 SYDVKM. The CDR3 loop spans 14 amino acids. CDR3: CASSLAGGPREQYF. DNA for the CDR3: TGTGCCAGCAGTTTAGCGGGAGGGCCTAGAGAGCAGTACTTC.

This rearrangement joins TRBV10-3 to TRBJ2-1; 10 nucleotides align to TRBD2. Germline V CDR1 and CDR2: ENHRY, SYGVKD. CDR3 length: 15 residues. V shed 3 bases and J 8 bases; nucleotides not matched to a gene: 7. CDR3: CAISDGTSVNDEQFF. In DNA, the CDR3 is TGTGCCATCAGTGATGGGACTAGCGTTAACGATGAGCAGTTCTTC.

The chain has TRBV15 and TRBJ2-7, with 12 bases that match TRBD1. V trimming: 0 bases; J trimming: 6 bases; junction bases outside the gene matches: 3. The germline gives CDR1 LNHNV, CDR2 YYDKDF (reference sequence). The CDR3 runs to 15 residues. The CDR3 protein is CATSREGTGGLEQYF. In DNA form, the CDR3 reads TGTGCCACCAGCAGAGAGGGGACAGGGGGCCTCGAGCAGTACTTC.

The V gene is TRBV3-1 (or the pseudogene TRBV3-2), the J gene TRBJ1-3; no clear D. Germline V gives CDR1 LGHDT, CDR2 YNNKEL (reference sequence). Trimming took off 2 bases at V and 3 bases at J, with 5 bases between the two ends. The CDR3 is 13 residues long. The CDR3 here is CASSQRDGNTIYF. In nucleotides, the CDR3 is TGTGCCAGCAGCCAACGGGATGGAAACACCATATATTTT.

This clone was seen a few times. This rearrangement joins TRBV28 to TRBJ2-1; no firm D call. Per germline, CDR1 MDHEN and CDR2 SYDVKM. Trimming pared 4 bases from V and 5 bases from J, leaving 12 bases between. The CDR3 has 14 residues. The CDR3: CASSSPAQHNEQFF. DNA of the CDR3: TGTGCCAGCAGTTCACCAGCCCAACACAATGAGCAGTTCTTC.

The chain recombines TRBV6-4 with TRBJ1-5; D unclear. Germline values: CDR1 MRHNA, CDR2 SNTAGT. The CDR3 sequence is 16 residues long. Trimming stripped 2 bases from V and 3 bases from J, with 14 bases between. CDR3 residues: CASSDERAGNNQPQHF. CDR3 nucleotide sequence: TGTGCCAGCAGTGACGAGCGAGCTGGGAACAATCAGCCCCAGCATTTT.

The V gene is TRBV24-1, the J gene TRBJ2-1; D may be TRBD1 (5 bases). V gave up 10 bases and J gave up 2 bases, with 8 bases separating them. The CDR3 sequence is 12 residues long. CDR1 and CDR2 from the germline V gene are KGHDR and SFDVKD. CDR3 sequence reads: CATTDTYNEQFF. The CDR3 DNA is TGTGCCACTACGGACACCTACAATGAGCAGTTCTTC.

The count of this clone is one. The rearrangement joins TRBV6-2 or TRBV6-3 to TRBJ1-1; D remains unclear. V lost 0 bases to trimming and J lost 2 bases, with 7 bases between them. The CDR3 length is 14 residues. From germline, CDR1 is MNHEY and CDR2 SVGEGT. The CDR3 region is CASSYSRTNTEAFF. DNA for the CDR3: TGTGCCAGCAGTTACTCCCGGACCAACACTGAAGCTTTCTTT.

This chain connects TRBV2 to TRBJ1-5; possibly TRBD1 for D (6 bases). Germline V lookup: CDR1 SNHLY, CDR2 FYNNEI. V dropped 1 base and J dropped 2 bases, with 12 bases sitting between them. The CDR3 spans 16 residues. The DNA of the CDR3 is TGTGCCAGCAGTGAAGTTAGGGGGGTCGGCAATCAGCCCCAGCATTTT. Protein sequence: CASSEVRGVGNQPQHF.